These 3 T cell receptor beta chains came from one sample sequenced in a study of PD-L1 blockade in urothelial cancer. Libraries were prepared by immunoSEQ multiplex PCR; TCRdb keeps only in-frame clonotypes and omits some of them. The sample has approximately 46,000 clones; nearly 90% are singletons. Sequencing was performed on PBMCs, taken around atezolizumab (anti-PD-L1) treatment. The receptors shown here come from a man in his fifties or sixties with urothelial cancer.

The CDR3 sequence is CASSKGLNNEQFF. The CDR3 DNA reads as TGTGCCAGCAGTAAGGGACTAAACAATGAGCAGTTCTTC. This chain uses TRBV2 with TRBJ2-1; 7 nucleotides agree with TRBD2. CDR1 and CDR2 (germline): SNHLY, FYNNEI. V lost 5 bases to trimming and J lost 5 bases; unmatched junction nucleotides: 3. The CDR3 has 13 residues.

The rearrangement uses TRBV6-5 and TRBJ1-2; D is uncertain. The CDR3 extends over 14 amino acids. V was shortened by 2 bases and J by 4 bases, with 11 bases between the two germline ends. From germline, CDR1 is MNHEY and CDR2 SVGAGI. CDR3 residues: CASSYGRPSYGYTF. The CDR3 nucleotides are TGTGCCAGCAGTTACGGCAGGCCCTCCTATGGCTACACCTTC.

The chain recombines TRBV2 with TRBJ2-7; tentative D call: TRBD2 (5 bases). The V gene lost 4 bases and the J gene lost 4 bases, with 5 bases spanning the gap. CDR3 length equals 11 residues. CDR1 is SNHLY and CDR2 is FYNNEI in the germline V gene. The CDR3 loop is CASSGEYEQYF. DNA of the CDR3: TGTGCCAGCAGTGGGGAGTACGAGCAGTACTTC.